This is a list of T cell receptor beta chains from one sample in a study of regulatory T cells in long-lasting Graves disease. TCRdb analysed the multiplex PCR reads with MiXCR anew, one entry per CDR3 protein. The sample records 200,000 to 250,000 distinct CDR3 sequences, about a sixth being singletons. Sequenced here: peripheral blood mononuclear cells (PBMCs), sampled at new diagnosis, from a patient treated with antithyroid drugs. These receptors were collected from a female donor with Graves disease. Both conserved end residues are part of each CDR3. The D gene is left open where the match is weak. Clone size is stated in some rows and not others, as once, few, many or a class when expanded.

DNA | CDR3 | D | J | V | size
TGTGCCAGCAGCCCTAGGGTTTCCCTTTCCTACAATGAGCAGTTCTTC | CASSPRVSLSYNEQFF | NA | TRBJ2-1 | TRBV9 | many
TGCAGTGCTAGCTCGGGACTAGCGGCCTACAATGAGCAGTTCTTC | CSASSGLAAYNEQFF | TRBD2 | TRBJ2-1 | TRBV20-1 | many
TGTGCCAGCAGCTTAGGGGCATCCGAGACCCAGTACTTC | CASSLGASETQYF | NA | TRBJ2-5 | TRBV11-3 | many
TGTGCCAGCAGTTACATCTCGAAGGGGGGCACTGAAGCTTTCTTT | CASSYISKGGTEAFF | NA | TRBJ1-1 | TRBV27 | many
TGTGCCAGCAGCTTAGCGCTAACAGGGGGAAGAGAGACCCAGTACTTC | CASSLALTGGRETQYF | TRBD1 | TRBJ2-5 | TRBV7-8 | many
TGTGCCAGCAGTAAAGAGACGGTCTACGAGCAGTACTTC | CASSKETVYEQYF | NA | TRBJ2-7 | TRBV11-2 | many
TGTGCCAGCAGCGTAGCGCGACAGGCGAACACCGGGGAGCTGTTTTTT | CASSVARQANTGELFF | NA | TRBJ2-2 | TRBV9 | many
TGTGCCAGCTTAGCAGGGACGGTCACTGAAGCTTTCTTT | CASLAGTVTEAFF | NA | TRBJ1-1 | TRBV18 | many
TGTGCCAGCAGCCAAGAGGGGACCAGCTCTGGAAACACCATATATTTT | CASSQEGTSSGNTIYF | NA | TRBJ1-3 | TRBV4-2 | many
TGTGCCAGCAGCTTAACGGCCAGCCCTAACTATGGCTACACCTTC | CASSLTASPNYGYTF | NA | TRBJ1-2 | TRBV7-6 | NA
TGTGCCAGCACCGCGAAAGGTCAAGAGACCCAGTACTTC | CASTAKGQETQYF | NA | TRBJ2-5 | TRBV6-2/TRBV6-3 | NA
TGTGCCAGCAGTTTGGCCAGATCCGAGACCCAGTACTTC | CASSLARSETQYF | NA | TRBJ2-5 | TRBV28 | many
TGTGCCACCAGTGATCCCAGCACCGGGGAGCTGTTTTTT | CATSDPSTGELFF | NA | TRBJ2-2 | TRBV24-1 | many
TGTGCCACCAGTGATGGGGGAGATGGCTACACCTTC | CATSDGGDGYTF | NA | TRBJ1-2 | TRBV24-1 | many
TGTGCCAGCAGTAAGCGGCCTCTCGTGAACACTGAAGCTTTCTTT | CASSKRPLVNTEAFF | NA | TRBJ1-1 | TRBV12-3/TRBV12-4 | many
TGCGCCAGCAGCTCACAGGGCCCGAACACTGAAGCTTTCTTT | CASSSQGPNTEAFF | NA | TRBJ1-1 | TRBV5-1 | many
TGTGCCAGCAGACCAGGACTAGCGGGAGGGGATGAGCAGTACTTC | CASRPGLAGGDEQYF | TRBD2 | TRBJ2-7 | TRBV6-1 | NA
TGTGCCAGTAGTATGGGAGGATACAATGAGCAGTTCTTC | CASSMGGYNEQFF | NA | TRBJ2-1 | TRBV19 | many
TGTGCCAGCAGCTTAGCCCCAGCGAACTATGGCTACACCTTC | CASSLAPANYGYTF | NA | TRBJ1-2 | TRBV11-2 | many
TGCAGTGCAGCACCTAGCGTGAATGAGCAGTTCTTC | CSAAPSVNEQFF | NA | TRBJ2-1 | TRBV20-1 | many
TGTGCCAGCAGCCCCGGACTAGCGCCGACCGGGGAGCTGTTTTTT | CASSPGLAPTGELFF | TRBD2 | TRBJ2-2 | TRBV12-3/TRBV12-4 | many
TGTGCCAGCAGATCCAGGGGGCTGAGCTACGAGCAGTACTTC | CASRSRGLSYEQYF | TRBD1 | TRBJ2-7 | TRBV27 | many
TGCAGTGCTAGCCTTTTTCTAGCGGAGGGGGGTACGCAGTATTTT | CSASLFLAEGGTQYF | NA | TRBJ2-3 | TRBV20-1 | many
TGTGCCAGCAGTCTCAGAGGGGGCGAGGGCACTGAAGCTTTCTTT | CASSLRGGEGTEAFF | TRBD1 | TRBJ1-1 | TRBV12-3/TRBV12-4 | NA
TGTGCCAGCTCACCACAGGGGATTGGTGAGCAGTTCTTC | CASSPQGIGEQFF | NA | TRBJ2-1 | TRBV18 | many
TGTGCCAGCAGCAATCAGGGCGACGAGCAGTACTTC | CASSNQGDEQYF | NA | TRBJ2-7 | TRBV7-2 | many
TGTGCCAGCAGCTCTAGCGGACCCTACAATGAGCAGTTCTTC | CASSSSGPYNEQFF | TRBD2 | TRBJ2-1 | TRBV12-3/TRBV12-4 | many
TGTGCCAGCTCACCATTTGAGGGCGCAGATACGCAGTATTTT | CASSPFEGADTQYF | NA | TRBJ2-3 | TRBV18 | many
TGTGCCACCAGCAGAGGAAGAGGGGTAGGACAGCCCCAGCATTTT | CATSRGRGVGQPQHF | NA | TRBJ1-5 | TRBV15 | many
TGTGCCAGCAGCCAAGAGGTATTAGCGGGGAGCTCCTACGAGCAGTACTTC | CASSQEVLAGSSYEQYF | TRBD2 | TRBJ2-7 | TRBV3-1 | many
TGTGCCAGCAGCTTAGGACCAAACTACGAGCAGTACTTC | CASSLGPNYEQYF | NA | TRBJ2-7 | TRBV7-2 | many
TGTGCCAGCTCCCTCAGGGGGCAGCAAGAGACCCAGTACTTC | CASSLRGQQETQYF | TRBD1 | TRBJ2-5 | TRBV18 | many
TGTGCCAGCAGCGCTTCTGGGGCCAACGTCCTGACTTTC | CASSASGANVLTF | NA | TRBJ2-6 | TRBV7-9 | many
TGTGCCAGCAGCCACGGACAGGCCACAGATACGCAGTATTTT | CASSHGQATDTQYF | TRBD1 | TRBJ2-3 | TRBV3-1 | many
TGTGCCAGCAGTTCCGGGACAGGAATCGGAGGCTACACCTTC | CASSSGTGIGGYTF | TRBD1 | TRBJ1-2 | TRBV2 | NA
TGTGCCAGCAGCTCGAGAGCAAATGAGCAGTTCTTC | CASSSRANEQFF | NA | TRBJ2-1 | TRBV5-4 | many
TGTGCCAGCAGTTACTACCGGAGTTTGTACAATGAGCAGTTCTTC | CASSYYRSLYNEQFF | NA | TRBJ2-1 | TRBV6-5 | many
TGCAGTGCTAGGGGGGACTACCAAGAGACCCAGTACTTC | CSARGDYQETQYF | NA | TRBJ2-5 | TRBV20-1 | NA
TGCGCCAGCAGCATTGACAGGGTGCCATACGATGAGCAGTTCTTC | CASSIDRVPYDEQFF | TRBD1 | TRBJ2-1 | TRBV5-1 | NA
TGTGCCAGCAGTTTCTCCCGGACTAGCGACCAAGAGACCCAGTACTTC | CASSFSRTSDQETQYF | TRBD2 | TRBJ2-5 | TRBV28 | many